The T cell receptor (beta chain) under discussion was sequenced for a study of blood T cell repertoires in COVID-19. About the research overall: The samples span acute and convalescent COVID-19 from the United States, Italy and Spain. Sources were T cells, B-cell-depleted T cells, or PBMCs; the material itself was cDNA or gDNA.

Per the original methods: Reference gene primer amplification gave nucleated cell count estimates. The assay was immunoSEQ multiplex PCR, and TCRdb's table has in-frame clones only and misses some. That table is the source of V, J and clone size, and D and trimming were worked out from the DNA. The sample carries approximately 70,000 clones, approximately 79% recorded once. The sequence was obtained from a woman aged 55 to 70 with acute or convalescent COVID-19. The specimen was peripheral blood.

The CDR3 sequence: CASSQGSTGDYGYTF. DNA for the CDR3: TGCGCCAGCAGCCAAGGATCAACAGGGGACTATGGCTACACCTTC. This rearrangement joins TRBV4-1 to TRBJ1-2; 7 bases fit TRBD1. The length of the CDR3 is 15 residues. Trimming at V came to 1 base and at J to 3 bases, leaving 5 bases not matched to a gene. Germline CDR1 reads MGHRA; CDR2 reads YSYEKL.